The 6 T cell receptor beta chains given below trace back to one sample, sequenced in a study of cytomegalovirus exposure and HLA in healthy donors. This PCR relied on a set of 60 Vbeta primers and 13 Jbeta primers. Libraries were prepared by immunoSEQ multiplex PCR; TCRdb keeps only in-frame clonotypes and omits some of them. The sample has some 250,000 clones, 82% seen once. Sequenced sample: PBMCs. These receptors originate from a woman in her thirties or forties in good health and CMV-seropositive.

V gene TRBV19 combines with J gene TRBJ2-5, with D maybe TRBD2 (5 bases). V was pared by 4 bases and J by 2 bases, with 14 bases between. The CDR3 is 15 residues long. Germline V gene sequence: CDR1 LNHDA, CDR2 SQIVND (reference sequence). Here the CDR3 DNA reads TGTGCCAGTAGTACTTATGGGAGACAACAAGAGACCCAGTACTTC. Its protein product is CASSTYGRQQETQYF.

The chain combines TRBV5-8 with TRBJ1-1; TRBD1 agrees at 7 bases. Germline CDR1 is SGHTS and CDR2 is YDEGEE. The CDR3 runs 13 residues. The trim removed 5 bases at V and 2 bases at J, leaving 3 bases unmatched. CDR3 protein: CASRRTGNTEAFF. CDR3 coding DNA: TGTGCCAGCAGGCGGACAGGCAACACTGAAGCTTTCTTT.

V is TRBV15 and J is TRBJ1-1; D is unresolved. Germline CDR1 LNHNV, CDR2 YYDKDF (reference sequence). Between the trimmed V and J ends, which lost 0 bases and 1 base, there was a span of 9 bases. This CDR3 has 15 amino acids. Here the CDR3 reads CATSRDRERNTEAFF. CDR3 nucleotides: TGTGCCACCAGCAGAGATCGTGAGCGGAACACTGAAGCTTTCTTT.

The chain couples TRBV6-5 to TRBJ2-5, with TRBD2 identical over 9 bases. CDR1 is MNHEY, CDR2 SVGAGI, per germline. Trimming took 0 bases from V and 4 from J; bases not matched to a gene: 6. The CDR3 loop spans 16 amino acids. The CDR3: CASSYSAGTSSETQYF. The CDR3, as DNA: TGTGCCAGCAGTTACTCCGCCGGGACTAGCTCAGAGACCCAGTACTTC.

V is TRBV6-6 and J is TRBJ1-3, with a weak D call TRBD1 (5 bases). CDR3 length: 14 amino acids. The germline V gene encodes CDR1 MNHNY and CDR2 SVGAGI (reference sequence). Trimming shortened V by 4 bases and J by 2 bases, and 9 bases separated the two germline ends. The CDR3 DNA follows: TGTGCCAGCAGTTTGTCGGGGGCTGGAAACACCATATATTTT. This sequence encodes CASSLSGAGNTIYF.

The V gene is TRBV6-6, the J gene TRBJ2-5; TRBD2 agrees at 7 bases. CDR3 length: 13 residues. V lost 7 bases to trimming and J lost 0 bases; unmatched junction nucleotides: 2. Germline V gene lookup returns CDR1 MNHNY and CDR2 SVGAGI (reference sequence). The CDR3 bases are TGTGCCAGCACCGGGGGGTACCAAGAGACCCAGTACTTC. Protein product: CASTGGYQETQYF.